A selection of T cell receptor beta chains follows, all from one sample in a study of blood T cells in healthy people across ages. Using its own MiXCR run on the 5' RACE reads, TCRdb lists one record per CDR3 protein. The sample has 750,000 to 1,000,000 distinct CDR3 sequences, almost 30% seen once. These data were likewise used in another study, on T cells of mothers and their children.

The sample comprised blood. These receptors came from a woman aged 40 to 50 in good health. Each CDR3 is given with its conserved first and last residue. Each record gives: CDR3 length, V gene, J gene, D gene, clone size, CDR3 protein, CDR3 DNA. A D gene is named only where the DNA matches it firmly. The listing skips clone size in some rows; elsewhere it reads once, few, many or a size class.

15,TRBV7-9,TRBJ2-7,-,-,CASTKNSGAPYERYF,TGTGCCAGCACCAAAAATTCAGGGGCCCCCTACGAGCGGTACTTC
15,TRBV4-1,TRBJ1-5,-,-,CASSQEGYSNQPQHF,TGCGCCAGCAGCCAAGAAGGATATAGCAATCAGCCCCAGCATTTT
17,TRBV7-8,TRBJ2-4,TRBD2,few,CASSSAGGMRTKNIQYF,TGTGCCAGCAGCTCCGCGGGGGGAATGAGAACCAAAAACATTCAGTACTTC
14,TRBV2,TRBJ2-3,-,few,CVSSGVYDTDTQYF,TGTGTCAGCAGTGGCGTCTACGACACAGATACGCAGTATTTT
15,TRBV6-5,TRBJ1-4,TRBD1,-,CASRSPGQANEKLFF,TGTGCCAGCAGAAGCCCGGGACAGGCTAATGAAAAACTGTTTTTT
14,TRBV27,TRBJ1-5,-,-,CASSFSQGRQPQHF,TGTGCCAGCAGTTTTTCACAGGGTAGGCAGCCCCAGCATTTT
14,TRBV6-1,TRBJ1-2,TRBD1,-,CASSETTGTGGYTF,TGTGCCAGCAGTGAAACGACAGGGACCGGTGGCTACACCTTC
16,TRBV12-3/TRBV12-4,TRBJ2-5,-,-,CASSLAGGALLETQYF,TGTGCCAGCAGTTTAGCGGGGGGGGCCCTCCTAGAGACCCAGTACTTC
19,TRBV5-4,TRBJ2-4,TRBD2,few,CASSLGTGLADLAKNIQYF,TGTGCCAGCAGCTTGGGTACGGGACTAGCGGATCTAGCCAAAAACATTCAGTACTTC
17,TRBV12-3/TRBV12-4,TRBJ2-5,TRBD2,many,CASSFGLSGGLQETQYF,TGTGCCAGCAGTTTCGGTCTTAGCGGGGGGCTTCAAGAGACCCAGTACTTC
14,TRBV3-1,TRBJ2-7,-,many,CASSQQGFSYEQYF,TGTGCCAGCAGCCAACAGGGGTTCTCCTACGAGCAGTACTTC
12,TRBV9,TRBJ1-1,-,few,CASSATNTEAFF,TGTGCCAGCAGCGCAACGAACACTGAAGCTTTCTTT
14,TRBV29-1,TRBJ2-7,TRBD1,-,CSVESGTGLYEQYF,TGCAGCGTTGAGTCTGGGACAGGCCTATACGAGCAGTACTTC
14,TRBV6-6,TRBJ1-5,-,-,CATRKGDFNQPQHF,TGTGCCACCAGGAAGGGGGATTTCAATCAGCCCCAGCATTTT
17,TRBV6-2/TRBV6-3,TRBJ2-5,-,few,CASSYPRLGDDQETQYF,TGTGCCAGCAGTTACCCAAGACTAGGAGATGACCAAGAGACCCAGTACTTC
16,TRBV28,TRBJ2-3,TRBD1,many,CASSLSDRGVRDTQYF,TGTGCCAGCAGTTTATCAGACAGGGGAGTAAGAGATACGCAGTATTTT
13,TRBV6-5,TRBJ2-5,TRBD1,few,CASRTGQGETQYF,TGTGCCAGCAGAACGGGACAGGGGGAGACCCAGTACTTC
14,TRBV28,TRBJ1-1,-,-,CASTSGGSNTEAFF,TGTGCCAGCACCTCGGGGGGATCGAACACTGAAGCTTTCTTT
15,TRBV6-6,TRBJ2-7,-,few,CASSLGTGPPYEQYF,TGTGCCAGCAGCCTAGGCACAGGCCCCCCCTACGAGCAGTACTTC
15,TRBV4-3,TRBJ2-2,TRBD1,few,CASSQLTGDTGELFF,TGCGCCAGCAGCCAATTGACAGGGGACACCGGGGAGCTGTTTTTT
17,TRBV27,TRBJ2-1,-,-,CASSLLSGLAHYNEQFF,TGTGCCAGCAGTTTACTCTCCGGGCTGGCTCATTACAATGAGCAGTTCTTC
16,TRBV7-2,TRBJ1-2,TRBD1,few,CASRPRGDSLFYGYTF,TGTGCCAGCAGGCCACGTGGGGACAGCCTATTTTATGGCTACACCTTC
14,TRBV5-1,TRBJ2-1,TRBD2,-,CASSQRLAPNERFF,TGCGCCAGCAGCCAAAGACTAGCACCCAATGAGCGGTTCTTC
15,TRBV12-3/TRBV12-4,TRBJ2-5,TRBD2,many,CASRGLAETQETQYF,TGTGCCAGCAGAGGACTAGCGGAAACCCAAGAGACCCAGTACTTC
15,TRBV4-1,TRBJ2-7,TRBD1,many,CASSHDRQGSYEQYF,TGCGCCAGCAGCCATGACCGACAGGGTTCCTACGAGCAGTACTTC
13,TRBV29-1,TRBJ2-1,-,many,CSVDRDRYNEQFF,TGCAGCGTTGATCGAGACAGGTACAATGAGCAGTTCTTC
18,TRBV7-3,TRBJ2-1,TRBD1,-,CASSLGGSGTGGYNEQFF,TGTGCCAGCAGCTTAGGGGGGTCCGGGACAGGGGGCTATAATGAGCAGTTCTTC
12,TRBV7-9,TRBJ2-1,-,few,CASTQTVNEQFF,TGTGCCAGCACCCAAACAGTTAATGAGCAGTTCTTC
15,TRBV5-1,TRBJ2-5,TRBD2,many,CASSLAPGGQETQYF,TGCGCCAGCAGCTTGGCGCCGGGGGGGCAAGAGACCCAGTACTTC
15,TRBV12-3/TRBV12-4,TRBJ2-2,-,-,CASSQTLLNTGELFF,TGTGCCAGCAGCCAGACTTTATTGAACACCGGGGAGCTGTTTTTT
15,TRBV9,TRBJ2-7,TRBD2,-,CASSVWASGGNEQYF,TGTGCCAGCAGCGTATGGGCTAGCGGGGGGAACGAGCAGTACTTC
15,TRBV5-1,TRBJ2-5,-,-,CASRPAGQGVEAQYF,TGCGCCAGCAGACCGGCGGGGCAGGGAGTCGAGGCCCAGTACTTC
14,TRBV18,TRBJ2-2,-,-,CASSPGLRTGELFF,TGTGCCAGCTCTCCTGGACTCCGAACCGGGGAGCTGTTTTTT